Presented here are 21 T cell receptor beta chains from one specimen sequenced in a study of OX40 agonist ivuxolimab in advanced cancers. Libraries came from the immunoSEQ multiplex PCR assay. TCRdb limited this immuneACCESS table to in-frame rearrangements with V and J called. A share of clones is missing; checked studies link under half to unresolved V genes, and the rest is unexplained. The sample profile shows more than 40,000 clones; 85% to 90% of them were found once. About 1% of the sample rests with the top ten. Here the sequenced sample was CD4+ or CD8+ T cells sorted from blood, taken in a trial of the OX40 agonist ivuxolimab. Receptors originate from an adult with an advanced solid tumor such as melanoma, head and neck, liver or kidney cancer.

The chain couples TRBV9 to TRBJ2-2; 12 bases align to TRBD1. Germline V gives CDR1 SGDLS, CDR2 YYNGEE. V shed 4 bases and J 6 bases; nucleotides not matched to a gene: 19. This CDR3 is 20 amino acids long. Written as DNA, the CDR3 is TGTGCCAGCAGCCCCAGGTCATCCGGGACAGGGGGCATCGGCGCCGGGGAGCTGTTTTTT. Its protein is CASSPRSSGTGGIGAGELFF.

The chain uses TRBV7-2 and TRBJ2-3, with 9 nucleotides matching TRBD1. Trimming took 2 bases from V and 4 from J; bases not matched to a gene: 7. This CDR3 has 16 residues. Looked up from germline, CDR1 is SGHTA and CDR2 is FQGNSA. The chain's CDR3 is CASSLPGQGTADTQYF. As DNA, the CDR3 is TGTGCCAGCAGCTTACCCGGACAGGGGACTGCAGATACGCAGTATTTT. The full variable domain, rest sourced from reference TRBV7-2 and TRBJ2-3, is GAGVSQSPSNKVTEKGKDVELRCDPISGHTALYWYRQSLGQGLEFLIYFQGNSAPDKSGLPSDRFSAERTGGSVSTLTIQRTQQEDSAVYLCASSLPGQGTADTQYFGPGTRLTVL.

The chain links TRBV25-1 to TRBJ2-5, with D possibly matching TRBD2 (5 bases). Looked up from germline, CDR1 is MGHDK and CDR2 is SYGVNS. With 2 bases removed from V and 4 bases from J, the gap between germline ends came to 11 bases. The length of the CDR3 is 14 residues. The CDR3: CASSEGPGVETQYF. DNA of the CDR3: TGTGCCAGCAGTGAAGGGCCCGGGGTAGAGACCCAGTACTTC.

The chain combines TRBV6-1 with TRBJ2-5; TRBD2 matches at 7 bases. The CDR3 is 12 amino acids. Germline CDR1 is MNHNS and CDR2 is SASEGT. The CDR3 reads CGVAGVGETQYF. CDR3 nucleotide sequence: TGTGGTGTCGCGGGAGTGGGGGAGACCCAGTACTTC.

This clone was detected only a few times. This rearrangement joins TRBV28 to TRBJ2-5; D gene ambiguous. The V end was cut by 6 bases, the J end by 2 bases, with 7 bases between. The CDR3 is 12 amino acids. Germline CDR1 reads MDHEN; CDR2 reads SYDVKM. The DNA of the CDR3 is TGTGCCAGCAGCCCCCCACAAGAGACCCAGTACTTC. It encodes CASSPPQETQYF.

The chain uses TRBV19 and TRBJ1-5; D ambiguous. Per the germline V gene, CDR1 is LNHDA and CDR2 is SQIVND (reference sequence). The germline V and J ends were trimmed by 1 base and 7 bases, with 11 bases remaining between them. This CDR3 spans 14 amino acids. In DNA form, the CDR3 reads TGTGCCAGTAGTATAGGGGCGGACGGACAGCCCCAGCATTTT. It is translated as CASSIGADGQPQHF.

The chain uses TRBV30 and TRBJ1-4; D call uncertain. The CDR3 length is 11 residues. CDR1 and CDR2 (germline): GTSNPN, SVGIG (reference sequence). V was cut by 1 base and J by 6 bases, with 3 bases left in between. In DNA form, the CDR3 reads TGTGCCTGGAGTGGTTATGAAAAACTGTTTTTT. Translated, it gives CAWSGYEKLFF.

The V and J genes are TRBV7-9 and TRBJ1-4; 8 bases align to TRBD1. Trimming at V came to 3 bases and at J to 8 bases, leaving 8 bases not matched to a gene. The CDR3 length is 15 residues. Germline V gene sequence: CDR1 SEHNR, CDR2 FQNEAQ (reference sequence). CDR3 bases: TGTGCCAGCAGCTTCGCAGGGGGCGCGGGGGAAAAACTGTTTTTT. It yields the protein CASSFAGGAGEKLFF.

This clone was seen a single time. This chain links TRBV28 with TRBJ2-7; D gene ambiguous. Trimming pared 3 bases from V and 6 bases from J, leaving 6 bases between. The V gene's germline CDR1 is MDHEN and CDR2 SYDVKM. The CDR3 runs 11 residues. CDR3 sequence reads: CASSLEREQYF. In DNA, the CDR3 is TGTGCCAGCAGTTTGGAGCGCGAGCAGTACTTC.

This CDR3 is CASIPNWNTGELFF. Written as DNA, the CDR3 is TGCGCCAGCATCCCGAACTGGAACACCGGGGAGCTGTTTTTT. The rearrangement joins TRBV10-1 to TRBJ2-2; no clear D. Germline CDR1 WNHNN, CDR2 SYGVQD (reference sequence). The V gene lost 7 bases and the J gene lost 1 base, with 10 bases spanning the gap. The CDR3 totals 14 residues.

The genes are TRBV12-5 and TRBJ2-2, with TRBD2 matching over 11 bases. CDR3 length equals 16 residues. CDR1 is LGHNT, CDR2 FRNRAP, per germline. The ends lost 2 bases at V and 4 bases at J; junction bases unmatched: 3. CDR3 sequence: CASGLSGTSGTGELFF. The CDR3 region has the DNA TGTGCTAGTGGTTTGTCAGGGACTAGCGGCACCGGGGAGCTGTTTTTT.

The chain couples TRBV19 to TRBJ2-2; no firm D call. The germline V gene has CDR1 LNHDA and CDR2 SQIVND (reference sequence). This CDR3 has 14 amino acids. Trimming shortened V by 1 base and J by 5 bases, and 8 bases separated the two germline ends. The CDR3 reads CASSIASSTGELFF. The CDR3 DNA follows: TGTGCCAGTAGTATAGCATCGAGTACCGGGGAGCTGTTTTTT.

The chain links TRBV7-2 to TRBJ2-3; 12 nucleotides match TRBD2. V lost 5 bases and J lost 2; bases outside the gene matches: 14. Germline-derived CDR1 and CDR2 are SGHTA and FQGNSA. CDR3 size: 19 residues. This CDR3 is CASSPTSGRPNIYTDTQYF. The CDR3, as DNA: TGTGCCAGCAGCCCGACTAGCGGGAGACCCAATATTTACACAGATACGCAGTATTTT. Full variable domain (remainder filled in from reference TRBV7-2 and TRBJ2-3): GAGVSQSPSNKVTEKGKDVELRCDPISGHTALYWYRQSLGQGLEFLIYFQGNSAPDKSGLPSDRFSAERTGGSVSTLTIQRTQQEDSAVYLCASSPTSGRPNIYTDTQYFGPGTRLTVL.

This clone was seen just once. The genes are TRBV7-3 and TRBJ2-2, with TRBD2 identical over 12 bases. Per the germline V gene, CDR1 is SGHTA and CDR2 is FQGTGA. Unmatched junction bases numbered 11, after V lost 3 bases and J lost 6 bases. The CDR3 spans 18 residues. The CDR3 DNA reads TGTGCCAGCAGCTTGGCTCGATGGGCTAGCGGGAGGGCCGGGGAGCTGTTTTTT. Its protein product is CASSLARWASGRAGELFF. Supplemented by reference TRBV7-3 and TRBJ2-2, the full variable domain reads GAGVSQTPSNKVTEKGKYVELRCDPISGHTALYWYRQSLGQGPEFLIYFQGTGAADDSGLPNDRFFAVRPEGSVSTLKIQRTERGDSAVYLCASSLARWASGRAGELFFGEGSRLTVL.

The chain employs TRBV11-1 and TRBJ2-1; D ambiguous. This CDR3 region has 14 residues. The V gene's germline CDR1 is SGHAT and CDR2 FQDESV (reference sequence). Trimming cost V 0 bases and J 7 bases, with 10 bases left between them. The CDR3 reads CASSLALERNEQFF. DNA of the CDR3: TGTGCCAGCAGCTTAGCCTTAGAAAGGAATGAGCAGTTCTTC.

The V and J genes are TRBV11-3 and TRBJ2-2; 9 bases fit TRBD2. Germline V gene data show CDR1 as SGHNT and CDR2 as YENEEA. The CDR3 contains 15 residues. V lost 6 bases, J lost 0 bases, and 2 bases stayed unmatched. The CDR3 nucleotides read TGTGCCAGCAGTGCGGGAGGGTCGAACACCGGGGAGCTGTTTTTT. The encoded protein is CASSAGGSNTGELFF.

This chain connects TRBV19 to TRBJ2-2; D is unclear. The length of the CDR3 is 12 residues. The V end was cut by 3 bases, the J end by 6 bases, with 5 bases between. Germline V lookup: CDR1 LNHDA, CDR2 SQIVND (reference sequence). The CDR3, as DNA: TGTGCCAGTAGTATGAAGGCCGGGGAGCTGTTTTTT. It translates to CASSMKAGELFF. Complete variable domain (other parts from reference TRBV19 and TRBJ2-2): DGGITQSPKYLFRKEGQNVTLSCEQNLNHDAMYWYRQDPGQGLRLIYYSQIVNDFQKGDIAEGYSVSREKKESFPLTVTSAQKNPTAFYLCASSMKAGELFFGEGSRLTVL.

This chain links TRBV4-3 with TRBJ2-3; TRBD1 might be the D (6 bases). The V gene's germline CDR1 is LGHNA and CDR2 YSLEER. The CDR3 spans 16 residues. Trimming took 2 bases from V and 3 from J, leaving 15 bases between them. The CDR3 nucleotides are TGCGCCAGCAGCCAATATCAGGGGCCCGAGACAGATACGCAGTATTTT. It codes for CASSQYQGPETDTQYF.

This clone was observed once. The CDR3 protein is CASSSRGPDTQYF. As DNA, the CDR3 is TGTGCCAGCAGCTCTCGGGGCCCAGATACGCAGTATTTT. The gene calls are TRBV7-9 and TRBJ2-3, with D perhaps assigned TRBD1 or TRBD2 (5 bases each). Germline values: CDR1 SEHNR, CDR2 FQNEAQ (reference sequence). V was shortened by 4 bases and J by 4 bases, with 9 bases between the two germline ends. This CDR3 region has 13 residues.

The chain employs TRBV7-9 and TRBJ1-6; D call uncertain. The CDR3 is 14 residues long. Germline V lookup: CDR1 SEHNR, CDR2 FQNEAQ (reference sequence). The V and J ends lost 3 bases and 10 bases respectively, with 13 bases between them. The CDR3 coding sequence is TGTGCCAGCAGCTTTTCAATCGAGGCGTCACCCCTCCACTTT. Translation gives CASSFSIEASPLHF.

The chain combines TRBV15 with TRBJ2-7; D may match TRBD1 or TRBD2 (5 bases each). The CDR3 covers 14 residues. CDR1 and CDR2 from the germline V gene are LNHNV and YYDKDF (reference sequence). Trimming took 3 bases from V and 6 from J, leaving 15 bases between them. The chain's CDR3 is CATSSRDGPSEQYF. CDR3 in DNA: TGTGCCACCAGCAGCCGGGACGGTCCCTCCGAGCAGTACTTC.